This T cell receptor (beta chain) was found in a study of radiotherapy plus CTLA-4 blockade in lung cancer. Study background: Of all patients, approximately 19% responded objectively and roughly 31% showed disease control. Study-wide points: Expansion in blood of tumor-derived TCR clones was seen after radiotherapy plus ipilimumab.

In regard to this clone: Its antigen is unidentified.

This table comes from immunoSEQ multiplex PCR, and its TCRdb copy is limited to in-frame clones, with some not included. The sample lists 50,000 to 70,000 clones, approximately 82% occurring once. Patients in the study, people with chemo-refractory metastatic non-small-cell lung cancer, received focal radiation plus ipilimumab CTLA-4 blockade. Sequencing was performed on peripheral blood, taken from a patient treated with radiotherapy plus ipilimumab. The clonotype was recovered from a human donor with non-small cell lung cancer whose response to radiotherapy plus ipilimumab could not be evaluated.

CDR3: CASTRTGEYNEQFF. The DNA of the CDR3 is TGTGCCAGCACTCGGACAGGGGAATACAATGAGCAGTTCTTC. The chain links TRBV6-1 to TRBJ2-1; the match to TRBD1 covers 9 bases. Losses at the gene ends were 7 bases for V and 4 bases for J; bases not matched to a gene: 5. CDR3 length equals 14 residues. The germline CDR1 and CDR2 sequences are MNHNS and SASEGT.